These 8 T cell receptor beta chains were sequenced from one sample in a study of beta chain features in type 1 diabetes. Reverse transcription of all isolated RNA meant that expressed TCRB transcripts were sequenced. Sequencing used immunoSEQ multiplex PCR; TCRdb keeps in-frame clones, though not all of them. The table has about 900,000 clones, about a sixth seen once; the top ten hold 0.02% to 0.025%. The specimen was naive CD4+ T cells from blood. Receptors were obtained from a woman under 30 in good health.

This clone was counted a few times. This sequence joins TRBV10-3 and TRBJ2-3, with D hard to call. The CDR3 is 14 amino acids. Trimming removed 0 bases at V and 6 bases at J, with 10 bases between. Germline V lookup: CDR1 ENHRY, CDR2 SYGVKD. The CDR3 DNA reads TGTGCCATCAGTGAGTCGACGGCATCGGATACGCAGTATTTT. It yields the protein CAISESTASDTQYF.

In this sample, this clone turned up a few times. The V gene is TRBV19, the J gene TRBJ2-7; D perhaps matches TRBD1 (6 bases). CDR3 length: 15 amino acids. The germline V and J ends were trimmed by 2 bases and 2 bases, with 13 bases remaining between them. Germline V gives CDR1 LNHDA, CDR2 SQIVND (reference sequence). CDR3 loop: CASSIWAGDAYEQYF. DNA of the CDR3: TGTGCCAGTAGTATATGGGCAGGGGACGCCTACGAGCAGTACTTC.

This clone has a handful of counts. The chain combines TRBV27 with TRBJ2-7; possibly TRBD2 for D (5 bases). V dropped 4 bases and J dropped 0 bases, with 13 bases sitting between them. Germline loops: CDR1 MNHEY, CDR2 SMNVEV (reference sequence). CDR3 size: 15 residues. The CDR3 DNA is TGTGCCAGCAGTTCCCGAGGGCCTAGCTCCTACGAGCAGTACTTC. It translates to CASSSRGPSSYEQYF.

Concerning this clone: This sample also contains other DNA sequences that code for the same CDR3. The genes are TRBV5-1 and TRBJ2-3; 9 nucleotides match TRBD2. The CDR3 extends over 15 amino acids. The germline V gene has CDR1 SGHRS and CDR2 YFSETQ. Unmatched junction bases numbered 5, after V lost 3 bases and J lost 3 bases. The CDR3 coding sequence is TGCGCCAGCAGCTGGGGGACTAGCCCTACAGATACGCAGTATTTT. Its translation: CASSWGTSPTDTQYF.

As for this clone: The sample contains more than one DNA sequence encoding this CDR3. The chain links TRBV28 to TRBJ2-1, with TRBD2 matching 9 bases. This CDR3 has 15 residues. Germline V CDR1 and CDR2: MDHEN, SYDVKM. V lost 5 bases, J lost 8 bases, and 10 bases stayed unmatched. The CDR3 loop reads CASSTPGGRVYEQFF. CDR3 in DNA: TGTGCCAGCAGTACTCCCGGCGGGAGGGTCTATGAGCAGTTCTTC.

The chain links TRBV5-6 to TRBJ2-5; D perhaps matches TRBD2 (8 bases). With 0 bases removed from V and 4 bases from J, the gap between germline ends came to 16 bases. This CDR3 is built from 16 residues. In germline, CDR1 is SGHDT, CDR2 YYEEEE. CDR3 coding DNA: TGTGCCAGCAGCTTGGTAGCGGGACAGCTTCGAGAGACCCAGTACTTC. It yields the protein CASSLVAGQLRETQYF.

The chain combines TRBV14 with TRBJ1-5, with 12 bases identical to TRBD1. The CDR3 is 18 residues long. CDR1 and CDR2 from the germline V gene are SGHDN and FVKESK. Trimming took 1 base from V and 0 from J; bases not matched to a gene: 4. Written as DNA, the CDR3 is TGTGCCAGCAGCCAAGGGGACAGGGGGCACGATAGCAATCAGCCCCAGCATTTT. Protein product: CASSQGDRGHDSNQPQHF.

A note on this clone: The sample carries other DNA sequences with the same CDR3. This rearrangement joins TRBV7-9 to TRBJ2-2; D not resolved. Trimming removed 5 bases from V and 5 bases from J, with 3 bases in between. The germline gives CDR1 SEHNR, CDR2 FQNEAQ (reference sequence). The CDR3 runs to 11 residues. The CDR3 reads CASSPTGELFF. The CDR3 region has the DNA TGTGCCAGCAGCCCGACCGGGGAGCTGTTTTTT.